This TCR beta chain was recovered during a study of T-cell reconstitution after alpha-beta-depleted transplantation in children. This clonotype came up many times. Its antigen remains unidentified. This sample's TCRbeta library carried unique molecular identifier barcodes. TCRdb itself ran the PCR reads through MiXCR, one entry per CDR3 protein. The profile shows some 200,000 distinct CDR3 sequences, approximately 8.4% of them singletons. Overall study results and limits: T-cell counts and diversity were attributed mostly to newly produced T cells one year after transplant.

This sequence originates from a male patient between 2 and 15 years old who had a stem cell transplant for acute myeloid leukemia, so the T cells may come from the graft donor. The material was PBMCs, mostly from graft donor cells, obtained 360 days after TCRalphabeta/CD19-depleted stem cell transplant.

The chain's CDR3 is CASSLARGSNTGELFF. The CDR3 DNA reads TGCGCCAGCAGCTTGGCGAGGGGGTCGAACACCGGGGAGCTGTTTTTT. The rearrangement uses TRBV5-1 and TRBJ2-2, with D possibly TRBD1 on 6 matching bases. From germline, CDR1 is SGHRS and CDR2 YFSETQ. Trimming took off 0 bases at V and 0 bases at J, with 9 bases between the two ends. CDR3 size: 16 residues.